These T cell receptor beta chains were read from a single sample in a study of blood T cells in healthy people across ages. One entry per CDR3 protein results from TCRdb running MiXCR on the 5' RACE reads. The sample lists 750,000 to 950,000 distinct CDR3 sequences, about 27% occurring once. This sample was shared with a second study, whose subject was T cells of mothers and their children.

The sequenced sample consisted of blood. These receptors were obtained from a woman between 40 and 50 years old in good health. Both conserved end residues are part of each CDR3.

V	length	J	CDR3
TRBV20-1	19	TRBJ2-1	CSARWRFRLAGGHYNEQFF
TRBV5-1	14	TRBJ2-7	CASSLDRGAYEQYF
TRBV18	13	TRBJ2-5	CASSPTGMETQYF
TRBV7-9	13	TRBJ2-3	CASSTDAVDTQYF
TRBV20-1	16	TRBJ1-4	CSARDGARQGNEKLFF
TRBV7-9	16	NA	CASSARTGPRYNEQYF
TRBV27	15	TRBJ2-7	CASRDQGGSSYEQYF
TRBV29-1	13	TRBJ1-2	CSAVTPPNYGYTF
TRBV28	15	TRBJ2-5	CASRGQGADKETQYF
TRBV10-3	16	TRBJ1-6	CAISESWLEGNSPLHF
TRBV7-3	15	TRBJ2-3	CASSLTGSGVDTQYF
TRBV28	14	TRBJ2-4	CASRPTSEGYIQYF
TRBV14	14	TRBJ2-5	CASSPWGASETQYF
TRBV2	14	TRBJ2-7	CASGAETGTYEQYF
TRBV6-1	15	TRBJ1-2	CASSEVGQAIYGYTF
TRBV9	15	TRBJ2-3	CASSVASGSTDTQYF
TRBV4-1	14	TRBJ1-1	CASSQDVWDTEAFF
TRBV7-6	16	TRBJ2-1	CASSPGEGMLDWEQFF
TRBV9	15	TRBJ1-2	CASSVDGNGNYGYTF
TRBV5-5	14	TRBJ1-2	CASSLDRVNYGYTF
TRBV5-4	14	TRBJ2-1	CASRRDRVLAEQFF
TRBV7-2	17	TRBJ2-5	CASSFLFVGGMEETQYF
TRBV12-3/TRBV12-4	15	TRBJ2-3	CASSFPQGVADTQYF
TRBV7-2	14	TRBJ2-7	CASSFLGNQYEQYF
TRBV5-6	15	TRBJ2-1	CASIEGQGAYYEQFF
TRBV7-9	15	TRBJ2-1	CASSSTARSYNEQFF
TRBV20-1	15	TRBJ2-3	CSARDLRGSTDTQYF